This T cell receptor (beta chain) was obtained from a study of T cells in Graves' hyperthyroidism and ophthalmopathy. The overall study: Blood was drawn when the patient was first diagnosed and still untreated.

The length of the CDR3 is 17 residues. The ends lost 4 bases at V and 0 bases at J; junction bases unmatched: 13. Germline loops: CDR1 SQVTM, CDR2 ANQGSEA. Findings of the study overall: Most expanded thyroid clonotypes above 0.001 recurred in blood.

Researchers took RNA transcripts and amplified the TCR beta CDR3 regions from them. In the first-round RT-PCR of the TCR CDR3, the HTBI primer set was used. TCRdb re-called the multiplex PCR reads with MiXCR, one entry per CDR3 protein. The data hold roughly 600,000 distinct CDR3 sequences, with approximately 15% observed a single time. Clinical Activity Scores of at least 3, NOSPECS grades of at least 4 and durations under 3 months characterized ophthalmopathy patients. Exclusion criteria comprised uncontrolled infection, other autoimmune disease, pregnancy or lactation. This clonotype was observed many times. Its cognate antigen is unknown.

This rearrangement joins TRBV29-1 to TRBJ2-3; 7 nucleotides match TRBD2. Sequencing was done on a sample of blood. The origin of this receptor is a woman aged 45-60 years with Graves' ophthalmopathy. CDR3 protein: CSVVGAGRGISTDTQYF. The CDR3 DNA sequence: TGCAGCGTTGTGGGCGCTGGGCGGGGGATTAGCACAGATACGCAGTATTTT.